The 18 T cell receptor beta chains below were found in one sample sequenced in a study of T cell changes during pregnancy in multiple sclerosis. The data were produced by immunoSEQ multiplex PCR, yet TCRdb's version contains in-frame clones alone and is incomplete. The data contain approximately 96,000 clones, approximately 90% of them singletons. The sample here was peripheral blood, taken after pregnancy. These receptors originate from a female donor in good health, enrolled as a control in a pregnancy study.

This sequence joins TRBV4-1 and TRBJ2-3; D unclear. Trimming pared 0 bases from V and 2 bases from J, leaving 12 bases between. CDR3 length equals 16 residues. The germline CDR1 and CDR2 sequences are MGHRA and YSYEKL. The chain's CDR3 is CASSQDPPLTTDTQYF. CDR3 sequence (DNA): TGCGCCAGCAGCCAAGATCCCCCACTTACCACAGATACGCAGTATTTT.

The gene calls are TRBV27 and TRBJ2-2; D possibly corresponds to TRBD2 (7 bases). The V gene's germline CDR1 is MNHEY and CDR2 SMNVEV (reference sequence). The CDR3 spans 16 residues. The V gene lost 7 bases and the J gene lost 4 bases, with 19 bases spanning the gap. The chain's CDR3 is CASTLRGALGTGELFF. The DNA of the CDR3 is TGTGCCAGCACCCTCCGGGGGGCGCTTGGCACCGGGGAGCTGTTTTTT.

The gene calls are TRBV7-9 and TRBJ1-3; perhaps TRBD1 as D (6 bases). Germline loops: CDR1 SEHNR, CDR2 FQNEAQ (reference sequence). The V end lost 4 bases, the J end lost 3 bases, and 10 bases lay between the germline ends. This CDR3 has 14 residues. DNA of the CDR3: TGTGCCAGCAGCTCTACAGGGATTGGAAACACCATATATTTT. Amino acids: CASSSTGIGNTIYF.

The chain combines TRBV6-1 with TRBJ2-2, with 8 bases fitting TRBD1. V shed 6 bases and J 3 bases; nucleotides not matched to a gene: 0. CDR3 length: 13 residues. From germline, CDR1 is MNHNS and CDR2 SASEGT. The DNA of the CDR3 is TGTGCCAGCAGGGACAGGGACACCGGGGAGCTGTTTTTT. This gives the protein CASRDRDTGELFF.

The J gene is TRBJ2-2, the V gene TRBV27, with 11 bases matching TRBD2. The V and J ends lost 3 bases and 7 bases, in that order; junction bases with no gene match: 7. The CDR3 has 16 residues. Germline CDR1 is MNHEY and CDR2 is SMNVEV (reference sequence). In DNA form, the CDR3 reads TGTGCCAGCAGTTTTGGGCTAGCGGGGGGATACGGGGAGCTGTTTTTT. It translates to CASSFGLAGGYGELFF.

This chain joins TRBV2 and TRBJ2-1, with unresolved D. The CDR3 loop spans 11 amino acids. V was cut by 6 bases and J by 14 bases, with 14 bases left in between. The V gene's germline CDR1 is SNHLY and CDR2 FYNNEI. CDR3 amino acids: CASRSAAKEFF. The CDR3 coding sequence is TGTGCCAGCAGGTCTGCGGCAAAGGAGTTCTTC. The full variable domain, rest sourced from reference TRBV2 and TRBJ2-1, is EPEVTQTPSHQVTQMGQEVILRCVPISNHLYFYWYRQILGQKVEFLVSFYNNEISEKSEIFDDQFSVERPDGSNFTLKIRSTKLEDSAMYFCASRSAAKEFFGPGTRLTVL.

The CDR3 here is CASSRRTSGTQIDEQFF. In DNA, the CDR3 is TGTGCCAGCTCACGCCGGACTAGCGGGACCCAAATTGATGAGCAGTTCTTC. The V and J genes are TRBV18 and TRBJ2-1; 12 bases map to TRBD2. The CDR3 extends over 17 amino acids. Unmatched junction bases numbered 12, after V lost 4 bases and J lost 8 bases. Germline-derived CDR1 and CDR2 are KGHSH and LQKENI.

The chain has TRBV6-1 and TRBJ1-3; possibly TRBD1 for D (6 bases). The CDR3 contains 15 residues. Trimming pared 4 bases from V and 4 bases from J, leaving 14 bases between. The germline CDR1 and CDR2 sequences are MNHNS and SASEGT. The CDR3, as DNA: TGTGCCAGCAGTGGGTCTACAGGGAGCGGAAACACCATATATTTT. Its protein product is CASSGSTGSGNTIYF.

CDR3 sequence (DNA): TGTGCCAGCAGCTTAGCGGGACAGGGCCGGGTTCTTACTGAAGCTTTCTTT. Its protein is CASSLAGQGRVLTEAFF. The chain employs TRBV7-9 and TRBJ1-1; 9 bases line up with TRBD1. This CDR3 region has 17 residues. Losses at the gene ends were 0 bases for V and 5 bases for J; bases not matched to a gene: 10. Germline V gene data show CDR1 as SEHNR and CDR2 as FQNEAQ (reference sequence). The complete variable domain, with remaining parts taken from reference TRBV7-9 and TRBJ1-1, reads DTGVSQNPRHKITKRGQNVTFRCDPISEHNRLYWYRQTLGQGPEFLTYFQNEAQLEKSRLLSDRFSAERPKGSFSTLEIQRTEQGDSAMYLCASSLAGQGRVLTEAFFGQGTRLTVV.

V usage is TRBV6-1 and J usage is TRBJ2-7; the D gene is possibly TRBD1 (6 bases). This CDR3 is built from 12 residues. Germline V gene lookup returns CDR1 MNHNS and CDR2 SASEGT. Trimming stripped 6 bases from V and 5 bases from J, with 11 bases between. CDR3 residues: CASRKKGDEQYF. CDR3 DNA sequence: TGTGCCAGCAGAAAGAAGGGGGACGAGCAGTACTTC.

The CDR3 bases are TGCAGCGTTGAAGTTGGGACAGGGGTTGAAGCTTTCTTT. It translates to CSVEVGTGVEAFF. This sequence joins TRBV29-1 and TRBJ1-1; TRBD1 matches 10 bases. Trimming cost V 1 base and J 7 bases; bases outside gene matches: 3. Looked up from germline, CDR1 is SQVTM and CDR2 is ANQGSEA. The CDR3 is made up of 13 amino acids.

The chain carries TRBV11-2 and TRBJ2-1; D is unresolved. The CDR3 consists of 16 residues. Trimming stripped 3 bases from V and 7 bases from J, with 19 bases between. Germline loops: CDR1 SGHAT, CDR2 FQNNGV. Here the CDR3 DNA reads TGTGCCAGCAGCTTGAGTCGTCTACCCCGAATGAATGAGCAGTTCTTC. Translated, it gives CASSLSRLPRMNEQFF.

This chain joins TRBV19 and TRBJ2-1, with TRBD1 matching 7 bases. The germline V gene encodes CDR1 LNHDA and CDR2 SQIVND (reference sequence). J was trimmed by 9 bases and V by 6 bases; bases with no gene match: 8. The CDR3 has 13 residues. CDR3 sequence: CASSRGWPGEQFF. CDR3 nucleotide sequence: TGTGCCAGTAGCAGGGGGTGGCCCGGTGAGCAGTTCTTC.

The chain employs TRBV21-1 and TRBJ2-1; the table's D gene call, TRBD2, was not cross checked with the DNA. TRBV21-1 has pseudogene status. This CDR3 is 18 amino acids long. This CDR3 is CASSKVGNASGGYNEQFF. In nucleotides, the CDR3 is TGTGCCAGCAGCAAAGTGGGGAATGCTAGCGGGGGATACAATGAGCAGTTCTTC.

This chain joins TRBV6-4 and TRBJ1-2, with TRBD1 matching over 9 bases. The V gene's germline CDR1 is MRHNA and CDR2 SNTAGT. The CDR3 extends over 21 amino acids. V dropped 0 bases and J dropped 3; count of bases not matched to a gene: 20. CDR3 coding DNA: TGTGCCAGCAGTGACTCGAATCACGCGGGACAGGGCACCCTTATGGACTATGGCTACACCTTC. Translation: CASSDSNHAGQGTLMDYGYTF.

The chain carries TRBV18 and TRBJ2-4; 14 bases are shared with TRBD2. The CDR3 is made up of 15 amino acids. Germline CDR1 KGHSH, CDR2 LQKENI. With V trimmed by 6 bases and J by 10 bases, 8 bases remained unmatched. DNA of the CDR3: TGTGCCAGCTCTCCAGGGACTAGCGGGGGCCCTATTCAGTACTTC. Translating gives CASSPGTSGGPIQYF.

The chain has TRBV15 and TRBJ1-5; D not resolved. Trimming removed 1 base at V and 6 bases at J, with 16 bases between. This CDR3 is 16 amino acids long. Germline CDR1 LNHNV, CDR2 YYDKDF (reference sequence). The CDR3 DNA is TGTGCCACCAGCAGAGTCGCGGGGAGCCTGTCTCAGCCCCAGCATTTT. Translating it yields CATSRVAGSLSQPQHF.

The CDR3 sequence: CASSLQTGAHSPLHF. DNA of the CDR3: TGTGCCAGCAGCCTACAGACAGGGGCTCATTCACCCCTCCACTTT. The chain links TRBV7-9 to TRBJ1-6; TRBD1 agrees at 8 bases. The junction had 8 bases not matched to a gene; V was cut back by 5 bases and J by 8 bases. Germline V gives CDR1 SEHNR, CDR2 FQNEAQ (reference sequence). The CDR3 totals 15 residues.